Presented here are 14 T cell receptor beta chains from one specimen sequenced in a study of blood T cell repertoires in COVID-19. Assay: immunoSEQ multiplex PCR; the TCRdb copy retains only in-frame clones and omits some. Here the sample spans about 94,000 clones, about 80% being singletons. Input material: peripheral blood. These TCRs come from a human donor in a cohort sampled during active COVID-19.

This clone was observed a few times. The genes are TRBV28 and TRBJ2-3; 10 bases match TRBD2. The ends lost 6 bases at V and 3 bases at J; junction bases unmatched: 3. Germline V gene data show CDR1 as MDHEN and CDR2 as SYDVKM. The CDR3 loop spans 14 amino acids. CDR3 loop: CASRSGRVTDTQYF. CDR3 coding DNA: TGTGCCAGCAGGAGCGGGAGGGTAACAGATACGCAGTATTTT.

This sequence joins TRBV29-1 and TRBJ1-1; TRBD1 matches at 7 bases. CDR1 SQVTM and CDR2 ANQGSEA come from the germline V gene. V dropped 7 bases and J dropped 8; count of bases not matched to a gene: 4. The length of the CDR3 is 10 residues. CDR3 in amino acids: CSGEDREAFF. In nucleotides, the CDR3 is TGCAGCGGGGAGGACAGGGAAGCTTTCTTT.

The CDR3 DNA follows: TGTGCCAGTAGTAGTCTAGCTACCGAGTTTGGGTATACGCAGTATTTT. It translates to CASSSLATEFGYTQYF. The rearrangement uses TRBV19 and TRBJ2-3; tentatively, D is TRBD2 (5 bases). Trimming shortened V by 4 bases and J by 7 bases, and 21 bases separated the two germline ends. The germline V gene encodes CDR1 LNHDA and CDR2 SQIVND (reference sequence). The CDR3 runs 16 residues.

This sequence joins TRBV3-1 (or the pseudogene TRBV3-2) and TRBJ2-3, with a tentative D call TRBD2 (6 bases). This CDR3 comprises 21 residues. Germline lookup yields CDR1 LGHDT and CDR2 YNNKEL (reference sequence). V was cut by 2 bases and J by 0 bases, with 27 bases left in between. CDR3 amino acids: CASSQHSDVRGGPTSTDTQYF. The CDR3 nucleotides are TGTGCCAGCAGCCAACATTCAGATGTCCGGGGAGGCCCTACTAGCACAGATACGCAGTATTTT.

The chain links TRBV30 to TRBJ2-5; 7 bases are a match to TRBD2. The germline V gene encodes CDR1 GTSNPN and CDR2 SVGIG (reference sequence). There are 15 residues in the CDR3. Germline trimming cut 0 bases from V and 7 bases from J; bases unmatched to any gene: 11. Here the CDR3 reads CAWSVPGTTVLTQYF. The CDR3 DNA reads as TGTGCCTGGAGTGTACCAGGGACTACAGTGCTGACCCAGTACTTC.

The chain is built from TRBV27 and TRBJ1-6, with unresolved D. The CDR3 totals 15 residues. Germline V gene sequence: CDR1 MNHEY, CDR2 SMNVEV (reference sequence). Trimming cost V 3 bases and J 0 bases, with 6 bases left between them. The CDR3 DNA sequence: TGTGCCAGCAGTTTTGGGAGCTCCTATAATTCACCCCTCCACTTT. It specifies CASSFGSSYNSPLHF.

CDR3 residues: CASSSTSGVDTQYF. The CDR3 nucleotides are TGTGCCAGCAGTTCGACTAGCGGGGTTGATACGCAGTATTTT. The chain is built from TRBV6-5 and TRBJ2-3, with 11 bases lining up with TRBD2. V dropped 4 bases and J dropped 6; count of bases not matched to a gene: 3. The CDR3 sequence is 14 residues long. Germline CDR1 MNHEY, CDR2 SVGAGI.

The chain uses TRBV7-2 and TRBJ2-5, with D uncertain. The CDR3 extends over 14 amino acids. In germline, CDR1 is SGHTA, CDR2 FQGNSA. The V end was cut by 2 bases, the J end by 2 bases, with 9 bases between. The CDR3 loop is CASSLFILQETQYF. In DNA, the CDR3 is TGTGCCAGCAGCTTATTCATACTTCAAGAGACCCAGTACTTC.

The rearrangement uses TRBV28 and TRBJ1-3, with D hard to call. Between the trimmed V and J ends, which lost 5 bases and 11 bases, there was a span of 16 bases. In germline, CDR1 is MDHEN, CDR2 SYDVKM. This CDR3 is 13 amino acids long. The CDR3 DNA is TGTGCCAGCAGTGAAAACATCATTTGGTCCATATATTTT. It encodes CASSENIIWSIYF.

This sequence joins TRBV5-4 and TRBJ2-5; TRBD2 aligns across 13 bases. V shed 4 bases, J shed 2 bases, and the junction held 8 bases outside the gene matches. Germline V gene lookup returns CDR1 SGHNT and CDR2 YYREEE (reference sequence). The CDR3 is 17 residues long. CDR3 DNA sequence: TGTGCCAGCAGCGGGGGACTAGCGGGGATACAACAAGAGACCCAGTACTTC. Its translation is CASSGGLAGIQQETQYF.

This rearrangement joins TRBV21-1 to TRBJ1-1; the DNA was not used to check the table's D call, TRBD1. TRBV21-1 is shown as a pseudogene. The CDR3 length is 16 residues. The CDR3: CASSARGRGMNTEAFF. In nucleotides, the CDR3 is TGTGCCAGCAGCGCCAGGGGGCGGGGGATGAACACTGAAGCTTTCTTT.

The gene calls are TRBV11-2 and TRBJ2-7; D is uncertain. The CDR3 is 13 residues long. Germline V gene lookup returns CDR1 SGHAT and CDR2 FQNNGV. The V end was cut by 0 bases, the J end by 4 bases, with 7 bases between. CDR3 DNA sequence: TGTGCCAGCAGCTTAGATAACCTATACGAGCAGTACTTC. Amino acids: CASSLDNLYEQYF.

The count of this clone is one. The genes are TRBV5-1 and TRBJ2-7; TRBD1 agrees at 7 bases. The CDR3 spans 15 residues. Germline V lookup: CDR1 SGHRS, CDR2 YFSETQ. The J segment lost 3 bases and the V segment lost 4 bases, leaving 10 bases of the junction unmatched. The CDR3: CASSLPGTAVYEQYF. CDR3 sequence (DNA): TGCGCCAGCAGCCTTCCAGGGACAGCCGTCTACGAGCAGTACTTC.

This clone appeared a few times. The chain uses TRBV7-9 and TRBJ2-7, with D perhaps matching TRBD2 (6 bases). V was pared by 8 bases and J by 6 bases, with 14 bases between. The CDR3 covers 12 residues. Germline CDR1 SEHNR, CDR2 FQNEAQ (reference sequence). CDR3 nucleotide sequence: TGTGCCAGCGGGGGGATGGGTCTCGAGCAGTACTTC. Amino acid sequence: CASGGMGLEQYF.